This entry lists 7 T cell receptor beta chains sequenced from one sample in a study of blood T cell repertoires in COVID-19. The data were produced by immunoSEQ multiplex PCR, yet TCRdb's version contains in-frame clones alone and is incomplete. Of about 170,000 clones in the sample, 84% are singletons; the top ten hold more than 14%. The sample comprised peripheral blood. The origin of the receptors is a woman between 65 and 79 years old with COVID-19, enrolled during active disease.

In its sample, this clone was seen once. This sequence joins TRBV5-5 and TRBJ2-7; 7 positions agree with TRBD1. CDR1 is SGHKS and CDR2 is YYEKEE in the germline V gene (reference sequence). The CDR3 is made up of 14 amino acids. Unmatched junction bases numbered 0, after V lost 0 bases and J lost 0 bases. The CDR3 DNA reads as TGTGCCAGCAGCTTGGACAGGGGCTCCTACGAGCAGTACGTC. This translates into CASSLDRGSYEQYV.

The V and J genes are TRBV2 and TRBJ2-7; TRBD2 matches 7 bases. CDR3 size: 12 residues. V gave up 11 bases and J gave up 4 bases; unmatched junction bases: 8. The germline CDR1 and CDR2 sequences are SNHLY and FYNNEI. This CDR3 is CASGREWYEQYV. Here the CDR3 DNA reads TGTGCCTCCGGGCGGGAGTGGTACGAGCAGTACGTC.

In this sample, this clone turned up once. V is TRBV11-3 and J is TRBJ2-1, with 11 bases aligning to TRBD2. The germline V gene encodes CDR1 SGHNT and CDR2 YENEEA. V dropped 4 bases and J dropped 9; count of bases not matched to a gene: 14. CDR3 size: 17 residues. The CDR3 protein is CASSSRGGSGGAGEQFF. For the CDR3, the DNA is TGTGCCAGCAGCTCGCGTGGTGGTAGCGGGGGGGCCGGTGAGCAGTTCTTC.

J is TRBJ2-7 and V is TRBV10-3; D perhaps matches TRBD2 (5 bases). Trimming removed 3 bases from V and 3 bases from J, with 15 bases in between. The CDR3 is 15 amino acids. From germline, CDR1 is ENHRY and CDR2 SYGVKD. The CDR3 loop is CAISEYRGLLYEQYV. In DNA, the CDR3 is TGTGCCATCAGTGAATACAGAGGACTCCTCTACGAGCAGTACGTC.

The chain joins TRBV29-1 to TRBJ2-3; 7 bases are shared with TRBD1. The CDR3 totals 14 residues. With V trimmed by 4 bases and J by 2 bases, 6 bases remained unmatched. Germline V gene lookup returns CDR1 SQVTM and CDR2 ANQGSEA. The chain's CDR3 is CSVVYRGPTDTQYF. CDR3 coding DNA: TGCAGCGTTGTGTACAGGGGCCCCACAGATACGCAGTATTTT.

This rearrangement joins TRBV5-1 to TRBJ2-1; D is possibly TRBD1 (5 bases). This CDR3 comprises 15 residues. V was pared by 6 bases and J by 3 bases, with 16 bases between. Germline V gene data show CDR1 as SGHRS and CDR2 as YFSETQ. The DNA of the CDR3 is TGCGCCAGCACATTACACAGGTCCTACTACAATGAGCAGTTCTTC. Translation gives CASTLHRSYYNEQFF. The full variable domain, completed using reference TRBV5-1 and TRBJ2-1, is KAGVTQTPRYLIKTRGQQVTLSCSPISGHRSVSWYQQTPGQGLQFLFEYFSETQRNKGNFPGRFSGRQFSNSRSEMNVSTLELGDSALYLCASTLHRSYYNEQFFGPGTRLTVL.

The V and J genes are TRBV5-1 and TRBJ1-1; the match to TRBD1 covers 7 bases. Germline V gene data show CDR1 as SGHRS and CDR2 as YFSETQ. V was pared by 4 bases and J by 0 bases, with 6 bases of the junction left unmatched. This CDR3 comprises 15 residues. In DNA form, the CDR3 reads TGCGCCAGCAGCAATTCCGGGACAGTGAACACTGAAGCTTTCTTT. Translated: CASSNSGTVNTEAFF.